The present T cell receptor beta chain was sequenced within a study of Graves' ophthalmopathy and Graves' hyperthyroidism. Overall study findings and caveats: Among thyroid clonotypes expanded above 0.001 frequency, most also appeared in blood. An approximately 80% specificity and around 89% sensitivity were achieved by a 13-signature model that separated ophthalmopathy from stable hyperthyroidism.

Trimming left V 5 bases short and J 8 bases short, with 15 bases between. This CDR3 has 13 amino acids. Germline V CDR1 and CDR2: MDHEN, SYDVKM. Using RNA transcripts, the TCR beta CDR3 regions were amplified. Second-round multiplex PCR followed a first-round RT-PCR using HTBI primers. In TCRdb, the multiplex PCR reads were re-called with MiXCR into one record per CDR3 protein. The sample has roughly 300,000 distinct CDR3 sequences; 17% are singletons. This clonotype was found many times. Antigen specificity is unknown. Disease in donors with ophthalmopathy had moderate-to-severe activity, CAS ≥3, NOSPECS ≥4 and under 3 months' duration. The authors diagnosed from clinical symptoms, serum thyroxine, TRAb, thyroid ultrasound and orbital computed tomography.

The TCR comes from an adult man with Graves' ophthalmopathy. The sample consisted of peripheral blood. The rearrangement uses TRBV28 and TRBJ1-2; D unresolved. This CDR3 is CASSRQDSRGYTF. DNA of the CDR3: TGTGCCAGCAGTCGCCAGGACTCTCGCGGCTACACCTTC.